This T cell receptor beta chain stems from a study of OX40 agonist ivuxolimab in advanced cancers. The length of the CDR3 is 15 residues. Germline-derived CDR1 and CDR2 are KGHSH and LQKENI. J lost 6 bases, V lost 3 bases, and 8 bases had no gene match. With respect to this clone: Its antigen remains unidentified.

Study-wide findings and caveats: Low normalized T-cell clonal expansion also characterized some of the nonresponders.

Assay: immunoSEQ multiplex PCR; the TCRdb copy retains only in-frame clones and omits some. In the table there are approximately 24,000 clones, 85% to 90% of which are singletons. The V and J genes are TRBV18 and TRBJ2-7; 10 bases match TRBD1. The receptor's source is an adult with an advanced solid tumor such as melanoma, head and neck, liver or kidney cancer. The starting material was CD4+ or CD8+ T cells sorted from blood, obtained in a trial of the OX40 agonist ivuxolimab. CDR3 bases: TGTGCCAGCTCACCTCGCGGGACAGGGGTTGGCGAGCAGTACTTC. This encodes CASSPRGTGVGEQYF. Full variable domain (rest looked up from reference TRBV18 and TRBJ2-7): NAGVMQNPRHLVRRRGQEARLRCSPMKGHSHVYWYRQLPEEGLKFMVYLQKENIIDESGMPKERFSAEFPKEGPSILRIQQVVRGDSAAYFCASSPRGTGVGEQYFGPGTRLTVT.